The 7 T cell receptor beta chains given below trace back to one sample, sequenced in a study of T cell responses to AZD1222 COVID-19 vaccine. Repertoires were generated with immunoSEQ multiplex PCR, while TCRdb's copy carries only in-frame clones and drops some. Here the sample spans over 150,000 clones, approximately 90% being singletons. The sequencing here drew on peripheral blood, taken on day 0 of AZD1222 vaccination. All receptors come from an adult in good health.

The chain recombines TRBV5-4 with TRBJ1-6, with 7 bases that match TRBD1. Germline CDR1 and CDR2: SGHNT and YYREEE (reference sequence). Unmatched junction bases numbered 5, after V lost 4 bases and J lost 7 bases. This CDR3 spans 14 amino acids. Here the CDR3 DNA reads TGTGCCAGCAGCCAAGGGGGCGGGAATTCACCCCTCCACTTT. Residues: CASSQGGGNSPLHF. Combining the CDR3 with reference TRBV5-4 and TRBJ1-6 gives the whole variable domain ETGVTQSPTHLIKTRGQQVTLRCSSQSGHNTVSWYQQALGQGPQFIFQYYREEENGRGNFPPRFSGLQFPNYSSELNVNALELDDSALYLCASSQGGGNSPLHFGNGTRLTVT.

CDR3 region: CAGQAQPNTEAFF. The CDR3 bases are TGTGCCGGCCAAGCCCAGCCGAACACTGAAGCTTTCTTT. This chain connects TRBV6-5 to TRBJ1-1; no firm D call. V was cut by 11 bases and J by 1 base, with 14 bases left in between. CDR3 length equals 13 residues. The germline CDR1 and CDR2 sequences are MNHEY and SVGAGI.

The genes are TRBV3-1 (or the pseudogene TRBV3-2) and TRBJ2-7; possibly TRBD2 for D (6 bases). V was trimmed by 6 bases and J by 1 base, leaving 7 bases between them. Germline V CDR1 and CDR2: LGHDT, YNNKEL (reference sequence). The CDR3 is made up of 12 amino acids. The DNA for the CDR3 is TGTGCCAGCAGGGGACTTTCCTACGAGCAGTACTTC. Amino acids: CASRGLSYEQYF.

The chain links TRBV3-1 (or the pseudogene TRBV3-2) to TRBJ1-5; D is undetermined. The CDR3 loop spans 14 amino acids. Looked up from germline, CDR1 is LGHDT and CDR2 is YNNKEL (reference sequence). The germline V and J ends were trimmed by 4 bases and 7 bases, with 14 bases remaining between them. CDR3 nucleotides: TGTGCCAGCAGCCGAACTGAGGGAGGCCAGCCCCAGCATTTT. It codes for CASSRTEGGQPQHF.

V is TRBV28 and J is TRBJ2-7, with a tentative D call TRBD1 (5 bases). This CDR3 has 14 residues. The V end was cut by 4 bases, the J end by 2 bases, with 12 bases between. Germline CDR1 and CDR2: MDHEN and SYDVKM. The CDR3 loop reads CASSSPRVPYEQYF. The DNA of the CDR3 is TGTGCCAGCAGTTCCCCCAGGGTACCCTACGAGCAGTACTTC.

The chain recombines TRBV6-5 with TRBJ2-2; maybe TRBD1 (6 bases). Trimming took off 6 bases at V and 6 bases at J, with 11 bases between the two ends. This CDR3 has 13 amino acids. The germline gives CDR1 MNHEY, CDR2 SVGAGI. The DNA of the CDR3 is TGTGCCAGCAGAGTACAGGGAGCCGGGGAGCTGTTTTTT. This sequence encodes CASRVQGAGELFF.

This rearrangement joins TRBV1 to TRBJ2-7. TRBV1 is termed a pseudogene. The CDR3 extends over 13 amino acids. The CDR3 nucleotides read TGCACCAGCAGCCAAGAAAAGGACTACGAGCAGTACTTC. This gives the protein CTSSQEKDYEQYF.